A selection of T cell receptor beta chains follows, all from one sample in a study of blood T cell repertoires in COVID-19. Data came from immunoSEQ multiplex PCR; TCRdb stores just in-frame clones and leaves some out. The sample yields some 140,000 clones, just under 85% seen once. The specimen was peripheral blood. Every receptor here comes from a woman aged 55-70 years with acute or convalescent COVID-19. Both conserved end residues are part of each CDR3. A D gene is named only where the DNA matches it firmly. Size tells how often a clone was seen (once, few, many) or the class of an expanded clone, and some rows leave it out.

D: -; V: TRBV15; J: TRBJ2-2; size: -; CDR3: CATSRDKGGLAGELFF; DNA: TGTGCCACCAGCAGAGATAAGGGGGGGCTCGCCGGGGAGCTGTTTTTT
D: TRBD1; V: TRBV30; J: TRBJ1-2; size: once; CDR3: CAWDRGQGYGYTF; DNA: TGTGCCTGGGACAGGGGGCAAGGATATGGCTACACCTTC
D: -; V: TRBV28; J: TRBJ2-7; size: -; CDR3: CASSRQVYEQYF; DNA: TGTGCCAGCAGCCGACAAGTCTACGAGCAGTACTTC
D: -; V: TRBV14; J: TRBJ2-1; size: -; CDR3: CASSQTLASLGEQFF; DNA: TGTGCCAGCAGCCAAACCCTTGCCAGCCTCGGGGAGCAGTTCTTC
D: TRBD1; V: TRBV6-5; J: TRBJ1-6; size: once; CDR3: CASSSPGTGGRTPLHF; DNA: TGTGCCAGCAGTTCGCCCGGGACAGGGGGCCGCACACCCCTCCACTTT
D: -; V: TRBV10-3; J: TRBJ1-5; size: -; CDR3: CAIKAENNQPQHF; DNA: TGTGCCATCAAGGCGGAGAACAATCAGCCCCAGCATTTT
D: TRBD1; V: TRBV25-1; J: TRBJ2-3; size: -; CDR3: CASSDAGQGPDTQYF; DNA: TGTGCCAGCAGTGACGCGGGACAGGGTCCCGATACGCAGTATTTT
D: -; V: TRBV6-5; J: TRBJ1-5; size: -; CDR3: CASKVTGINQPQHF; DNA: TGTGCCAGCAAAGTGACGGGGATCAATCAGCCCCAGCATTTT
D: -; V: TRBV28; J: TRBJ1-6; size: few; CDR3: CASSPPGGAGSPLHF; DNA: TGTGCCAGCAGTCCTCCGGGGGGCGCAGGGTCACCCCTCCACTTT
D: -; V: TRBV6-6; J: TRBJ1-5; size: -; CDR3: CASSPTKDGGSNQPQHF; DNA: TGTGCCAGCAGTCCCACAAAGGACGGGGGAAGCAATCAGCCCCAGCATTTT
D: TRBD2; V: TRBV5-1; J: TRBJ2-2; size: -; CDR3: CASRPGGEGAGELFF; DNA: TGCGCCAGCCGCCCGGGGGGGGAAGGCGCCGGGGAGCTGTTTTTT
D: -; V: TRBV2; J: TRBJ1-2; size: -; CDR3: CASSEVQVNYGYTF; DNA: TGTGCCAGCAGTGAAGTACAGGTCAACTATGGCTACACCTTC
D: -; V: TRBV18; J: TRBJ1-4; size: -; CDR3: CASSPLRRGATNEKLFF; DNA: TGTGCCAGCTCACCACTTAGGCGGGGTGCAACTAATGAAAAACTGTTTTTT
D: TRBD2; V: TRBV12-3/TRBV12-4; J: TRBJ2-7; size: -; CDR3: CASSGTIVHEQYF; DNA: TGTGCCAGCAGCGGGACTATAGTCCACGAGCAGTACTTC
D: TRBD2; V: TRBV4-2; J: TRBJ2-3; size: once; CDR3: CASSQVSGGAVDTQYF; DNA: TGTGCCAGCAGCCAAGTAAGCGGGGGGGCCGTAGATACGCAGTATTTT
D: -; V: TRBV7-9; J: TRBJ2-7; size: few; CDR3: CASSLAVRGGYEQYF; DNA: TGTGCCAGCAGCTTAGCTGTTAGGGGTGGCTACGAGCAGTACTTC
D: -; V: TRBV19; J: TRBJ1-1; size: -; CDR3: CATVTPGSEGTEAFF; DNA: TGTGCCACCGTGACTCCGGGTTCCGAGGGCACTGAAGCTTTCTTT
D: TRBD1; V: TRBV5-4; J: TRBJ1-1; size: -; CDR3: CASSSPSGTGFNTEAFF; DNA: TGTGCCAGCAGCTCACCTTCTGGGACAGGGTTTAACACTGAAGCTTTCTTT
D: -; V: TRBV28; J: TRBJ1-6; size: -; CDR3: CASSPPESYNSPLHF; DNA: TGTGCCAGCAGTCCACCGGAGTCCTATAATTCACCCCTCCACTTT
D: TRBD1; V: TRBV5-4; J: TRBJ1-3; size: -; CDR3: CASSTRQGGASGNTIYF; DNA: TGTGCCAGCAGCACCAGACAGGGAGGTGCCTCTGGAAACACCATATATTTT
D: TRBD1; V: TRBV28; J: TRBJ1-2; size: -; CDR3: CASSLAGTGGAWNYGYTF; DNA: TGTGCCAGCAGTTTAGCCGGGACAGGGGGCGCGTGGAACTATGGCTACACCTTC
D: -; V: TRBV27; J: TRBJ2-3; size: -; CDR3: CASSPQAQGTPDTQYF; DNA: TGTGCCAGCAGTCCCCAGGCCCAGGGTACGCCAGATACGCAGTATTTT
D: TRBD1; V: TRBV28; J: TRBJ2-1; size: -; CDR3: CASSPSGTGGGHEQFF; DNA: TGTGCCAGCAGTCCCAGCGGGACAGGGGGGGGCCATGAGCAGTTCTTC
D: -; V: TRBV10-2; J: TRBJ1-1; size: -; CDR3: CASKLDRDTEAFF; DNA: TGCGCCAGCAAACTTGACAGAGACACTGAAGCTTTCTTT
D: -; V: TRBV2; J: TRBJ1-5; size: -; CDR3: CASRGAGNQPQHF; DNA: TGTGCCAGCCGGGGGGCGGGCAATCAGCCCCAGCATTTT
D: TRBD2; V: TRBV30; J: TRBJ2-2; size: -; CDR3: CAWSARLAGGRRNTGELFF; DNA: TGTGCCTGGAGTGCCAGACTAGCGGGGGGGCGGAGGAACACCGGGGAGCTGTTTTTT
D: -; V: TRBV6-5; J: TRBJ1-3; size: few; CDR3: CASSQDRISGNTIYF; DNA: TGTGCCAGCAGCCAAGACAGGATCTCTGGAAACACCATATATTTT
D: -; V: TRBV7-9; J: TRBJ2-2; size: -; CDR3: CASSTTGTFRGTGELFF; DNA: TGTGCCAGCAGCACGACCGGGACATTTCGGGGTACCGGGGAGCTGTTTTTT
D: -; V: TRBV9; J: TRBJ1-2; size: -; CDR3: CASSVVGGQTNGYTF; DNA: TGTGCCAGCAGCGTAGTTGGCGGACAGACGAATGGCTACACCTTC
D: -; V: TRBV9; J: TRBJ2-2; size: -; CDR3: CASSVMGRNTGELFF; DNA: TGTGCCAGCAGCGTAATGGGCAGGAACACCGGGGAGCTGTTTTTT
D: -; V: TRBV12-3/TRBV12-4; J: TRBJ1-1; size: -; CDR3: CASKPAGNTEAFF; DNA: TGTGCCTCAAAACCAGCAGGGAACACTGAAGCTTTCTTT
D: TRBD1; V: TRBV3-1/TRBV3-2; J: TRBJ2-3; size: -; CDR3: CASSIRQGADTQYF; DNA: TGTGCCAGCAGCATACGACAGGGGGCAGATACGCAGTATTTT
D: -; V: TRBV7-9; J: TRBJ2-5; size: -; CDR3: CASSFPRDKRMYQETQYF; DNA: TGTGCCAGCAGCTTCCCCCGGGACAAAAGGATGTACCAAGAGACCCAGTACTTC
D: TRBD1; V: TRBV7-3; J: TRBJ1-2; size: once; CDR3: CASSSQTGQLYGYTF; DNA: TGTGCCAGCAGCTCGCAGACGGGACAGTTATATGGCTACACCTTC
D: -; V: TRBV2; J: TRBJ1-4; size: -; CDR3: CASSGRDMGKLFF; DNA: TGTGCCAGCAGTGGCCGGGACATGGGAAAACTGTTTTTT
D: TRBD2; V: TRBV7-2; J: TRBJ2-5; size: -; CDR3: CASSPLPLAGGQETQYF; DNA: TGTGCCAGCAGCCCTCTCCCTCTAGCGGGGGGGCAAGAGACCCAGTACTTC
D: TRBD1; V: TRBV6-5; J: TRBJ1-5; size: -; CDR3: CASSYGTGGYQPQHF; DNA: TGTGCCAGCAGTTACGGGACAGGGGGCTATCAGCCCCAGCATTTT
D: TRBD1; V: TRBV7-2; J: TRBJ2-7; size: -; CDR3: CASTDRNSFYEQYF; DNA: TGTGCCAGCACGGACAGGAACTCTTTCTACGAGCAGTACTTC
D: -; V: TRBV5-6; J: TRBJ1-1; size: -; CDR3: CASSFITGRTEAFF; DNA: TGTGCCAGCAGCTTTATTACAGGGCGCACTGAAGCTTTCTTT
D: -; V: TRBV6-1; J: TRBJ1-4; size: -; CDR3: CASSLDRANEKLFF; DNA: TGTGCCAGCAGTTTGGACAGAGCGAATGAAAAACTGTTTTTT
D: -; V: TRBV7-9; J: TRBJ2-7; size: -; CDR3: CASSQTVNSYEQYF; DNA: TGTGCCAGCAGCCAGACAGTGAACTCCTACGAGCAGTACTTC
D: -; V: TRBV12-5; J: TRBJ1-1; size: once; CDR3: CASGLGQTQAFF; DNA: TGTGCTAGTGGTTTGGGGCAGACTCAAGCTTTCTTT
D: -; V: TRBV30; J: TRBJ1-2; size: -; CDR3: CAWRLQGGDYGYTF; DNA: TGTGCCTGGAGGTTACAGGGTGGGGACTATGGCTACACCTTC
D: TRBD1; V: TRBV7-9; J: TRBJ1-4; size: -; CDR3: CASSSSTGTGSGKLFF; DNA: TGTGCCAGCAGCTCATCGACCGGGACAGGGTCTGGAAAACTGTTTTTT
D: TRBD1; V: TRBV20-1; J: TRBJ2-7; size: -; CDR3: CSASGTGIHEQYF; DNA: TGCAGTGCTAGTGGGACAGGGATCCACGAGCAGTACTTC
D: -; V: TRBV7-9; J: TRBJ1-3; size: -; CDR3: CASSPAGAGNTIYF; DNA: TGTGCCAGCAGCCCGGCAGGGGCTGGAAACACCATATATTTT
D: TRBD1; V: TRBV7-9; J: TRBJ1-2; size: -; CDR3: CASSSPGQENYGYTF; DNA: TGTGCCAGCAGCTCCCCGGGACAGGAGAACTATGGCTACACCTTC
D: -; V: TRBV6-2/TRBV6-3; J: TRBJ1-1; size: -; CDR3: CASSYGIQGGIYAFF; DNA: TGTGCCAGCAGTTACGGGATACAGGGCGGAATCTACGCTTTCTTT